The 22 T cell receptor beta chains given below trace back to one sample, sequenced in a study of metastatic and nonmetastatic thyroid tumors. TCRdb re-analyzed the PCR reads using MiXCR. The sample lists approximately 4,100 clones, roughly 35% seen once, with around 40% in the top ten. Nobody among the patients had been given any treatment before thyroid surgery. Sequenced material: adjacent normal tissue. The receptors were gathered from a male donor with papillary thyroid cancer or a benign thyroid nodule (not recorded which). Some clones in this sample may be carry-over from other donors' samples.

The chain recombines TRBV11-2 with TRBJ2-7; 9 bases align to TRBD1. The germline V gene encodes CDR1 SGHAT and CDR2 FQNNGV. CDR3 size: 12 residues. V was pared by 5 bases and J by 7 bases, with 3 bases of the junction left unmatched. The CDR3 loop is CASSRTGEEQYF. The DNA of the CDR3 is TGTGCCAGCAGCAGGACAGGGGAAGAGCAGTACTTC.

The rearrangement joins TRBV12-3 or TRBV12-4 to TRBJ1-4; the D is unclear. This CDR3 is built from 18 residues. The V end was cut by 5 bases, the J end by 0 bases, with 19 bases between. The CDR3 sequence: CASSAPPSAGSTNEKLFF. The CDR3, as DNA: TGTGCCAGCAGTGCCCCCCCCTCAGCCGGATCAACTAATGAAAAACTGTTTTTT.

CDR3 region: CASKGLADYEQYF. In DNA form, the CDR3 reads TGTGCCAGCAAGGGACTAGCGGATTACGAGCAGTACTTC. V is TRBV2 and J is TRBJ2-7, with 11 nucleotides matching TRBD2. There are 13 residues in the CDR3. CDR1 is SNHLY and CDR2 is FYNNEI in the germline V gene. V lost 7 bases to trimming and J lost 4 bases; unmatched junction nucleotides: 3.

V is TRBV6-1 and J is TRBJ1-2; TRBD1 agrees at 10 bases. The V gene end was trimmed by 8 bases and the J gene end by 10 bases; junction bases not matched to a gene: 7. The CDR3 sequence is 12 residues long. The germline gives CDR1 MNHNS, CDR2 SASEGT. CDR3 loop: CASSDRGPPYTF. The CDR3 DNA follows: TGTGCCAGCTCTGACAGGGGGCCCCCCTACACCTTC.

This rearrangement joins TRBV14 to TRBJ2-1, with TRBD2 matching 13 bases. Trimming took 4 bases from V and 1 from J; bases not matched to a gene: 7. The CDR3 runs to 18 residues. CDR1 is SGHDN and CDR2 is FVKESK in the germline V gene. This CDR3 is CASSPGLAGLRSYNEQFF. CDR3 nucleotides: TGTGCCAGCAGCCCGGGACTAGCGGGACTAAGATCCTACAATGAGCAGTTCTTC. Full variable domain (outside the CDR3, taken from reference TRBV14 and TRBJ2-1): EAGVTQFPSHSVIEKGQTVTLRCDPISGHDNLYWYRRVMGKEIKFLLHFVKESKQDESGMPNNRFLAERTGGTYSTLKVQPAELEDSGVYFCASSPGLAGLRSYNEQFFGPGTRLTVL.

Relative to its sample, this clone is medium-sized. The rearrangement uses TRBV20-1 and TRBJ2-7; 7 nucleotides line up with TRBD2. V lost 2 bases, J lost 2 bases, and 9 bases stayed unmatched. Germline CDR1 and CDR2: DFQATT and SNEGSKA (reference sequence). CDR3 length: 15 residues. The CDR3 DNA reads TGCAGTGCTAGAAAGGGGCTAGCGGCAGCCTACGAGCAGTACTTC. Amino acids: CSARKGLAAAYEQYF.

This sequence joins TRBV5-1 and TRBJ2-7; a possible D gene is TRBD2 (6 bases). Germline V gene sequence: CDR1 SGHRS, CDR2 YFSETQ. V was cut by 4 bases and J by 7 bases, with 15 bases left in between. This CDR3 has 13 amino acids. The CDR3 DNA reads as TGCGCCAGCAGCGGGACGGGGGATAGAGAGCAGTACTTC. Protein product: CASSGTGDREQYF.

The rearrangement joins TRBV11-2 to TRBJ1-6; D not certain. Deletions cut 5 bases from V and 7 bases from J, with 12 bases between. Germline loops: CDR1 SGHAT, CDR2 FQNNGV. There are 14 residues in the CDR3. The CDR3, as DNA: TGTGCCAGCAGCCTTGAGAGGAGGAATTCACCCCTCCACTTT. Translating it yields CASSLERRNSPLHF.

The chain employs TRBV5-6 and TRBJ1-3; 9 bases are a match to TRBD1. The CDR3 loop spans 16 amino acids. The V segment lost 5 bases and the J segment 2 bases; nucleotides outside the gene matches: 8. Per the germline V gene, CDR1 is SGHDT and CDR2 is YYEEEE. CDR3 sequence (DNA): TGTGCCAGCAGTAGGGGGACAGGGCGGCCTGGAAACACCATATATTTT. This gives the protein CASSRGTGRPGNTIYF.

The table lists this clone with a few counts. This chain uses TRBV6-1 with TRBJ1-5; maybe TRBD1 (6 bases). CDR3 length: 15 amino acids. Per germline, CDR1 MNHNS and CDR2 SASEGT. V was clipped by 6 bases and J by 5 bases, with 17 bases between them. This CDR3 is CASRPQGSQDQPQHF. DNA for the CDR3: TGTGCCAGCAGGCCACAGGGCTCCCAGGATCAGCCCCAGCATTTT.

This clone is categorized as medium-sized. This chain connects TRBV2 to TRBJ2-3; D gene unclear. There are 13 residues in the CDR3. Germline CDR1 SNHLY, CDR2 FYNNEI. V lost 4 bases, J lost 6 bases, and 11 bases lay in between. The CDR3 here is CASSVVEFDTQYF. In DNA, the CDR3 is TGTGCCAGCAGTGTGGTTGAGTTCGATACGCAGTATTTT.

The chain is built from TRBV30 and TRBJ1-1; weak D call: TRBD1 (5 bases). The CDR3 extends over 14 amino acids. Trimming left V 2 bases short and J 4 bases short, with 14 bases between. Per the germline V gene, CDR1 is GTSNPN and CDR2 is SVGIG (reference sequence). Written as DNA, the CDR3 is TGTGCCTGGAGTCCACAGGTCCCAGGCACTGAAGCTTTCTTT. Translating gives CAWSPQVPGTEAFF.

This clone was found a few times. The rearrangement uses TRBV6-1 and TRBJ2-7, with 9 bases identical to TRBD2. This CDR3 is built from 15 residues. The V and J ends lost 0 bases and 0 bases, in that order; junction bases with no gene match: 0. Germline CDR1 and CDR2: MNHNS and SASEGT. This chain's CDR3 is CASSEASGSSYEQYF. CDR3 in DNA: TGTGCCAGCAGTGAAGCTAGCGGGAGCTCCTACGAGCAGTACTTC.

By its share, this clone is medium-sized. The chain combines TRBV9 with TRBJ1-1; the D is unclear. Trimming cost V 0 bases and J 5 bases, with 11 bases left between them. This CDR3 region has 14 residues. Germline V gives CDR1 SGDLS, CDR2 YYNGEE. This chain's CDR3 is CASSVVTRETEAFF. The CDR3, as DNA: TGTGCCAGCAGCGTAGTAACTAGGGAGACTGAAGCTTTCTTT.

Of note for this clone: Its ends do not fully match the called genes, so a read error is possible. V is TRBV3-1 and J is TRBJ2-7; D is possibly TRBD1 (5 bases). CDR3 length equals 13 residues. CDR1 and CDR2 from the germline V gene are LGHDT and YNNKEL (reference sequence). The CDR3 bases are TGTGCCAGCAGCTCAGGGTTAGTTGGTGAGCAGTGCTTC. Its protein is CASSSGLVGEQCF.

This clone qualifies as large. V and J are TRBV6-5 and TRBJ2-1, with unresolved D. The CDR3 runs 16 residues. Germline-derived CDR1 and CDR2 are MNHEY and SVGAGI. The V and J ends lost 0 bases and 0 bases respectively, with 9 bases between them. The CDR3 is CASSYSLLSSYNEQFF. CDR3 DNA sequence: TGTGCCAGCAGTTACTCGTTACTTAGCTCCTACAATGAGCAGTTCTTC.

V usage is TRBV27 and J usage is TRBJ1-6; weak D call: TRBD1 (6 bases). CDR1 and CDR2 from the germline V gene are MNHEY and SMNVEV (reference sequence). The V end lost 5 bases, the J end lost 7 bases, and 15 bases lay between the germline ends. The CDR3 sequence is 15 residues long. CDR3 region: CASSPLDRNNSPLHF. Written as DNA, the CDR3 is TGTGCCAGCAGTCCACTGGACAGAAACAATTCACCCCTCCACTTT.

This clone was seen a few times. Here the CDR3 reads CSARDRLGVGHYGYTF. The CDR3, as DNA: TGCAGTGCTAGAGACCGCCTGGGAGTAGGTCACTATGGCTACACCTTC. The V and J genes are TRBV20-1 and TRBJ1-2; D is undetermined. The germline V gene encodes CDR1 DFQATT and CDR2 SNEGSKA (reference sequence). The CDR3 is 16 amino acids. The V gene lost 0 bases and the J gene lost 3 bases, with 17 bases spanning the gap.

The rearrangement links TRBV7-8 to TRBJ2-7; tentative D call: TRBD1 (5 bases). V dropped 5 bases and J dropped 2 bases, with 25 bases sitting between them. This CDR3 region has 18 residues. Per the germline V gene, CDR1 is SGHVS and CDR2 is FQNEAQ. This chain's CDR3 is CASSTASLDKYRAYEQYF. The CDR3 DNA reads TGTGCCAGCAGCACCGCCTCCCTGGACAAATACCGAGCCTACGAGCAGTACTTC.

The chain uses TRBV7-3 and TRBJ1-1; possibly TRBD1 for D (5 bases). The CDR3 extends over 15 amino acids. Trimming removed 5 bases from V and 4 bases from J, with 17 bases in between. Germline loops: CDR1 SGHTA, CDR2 FQGTGA. Here the CDR3 reads CASSTGMGGGTEAFF. The CDR3 bases are TGTGCCAGCAGCACAGGAATGGGTGGTGGCACTGAAGCTTTCTTT.

The CDR3 DNA sequence: TGTGCCAGCAGCTTGGGGGGCAACCTACACTACGAGCAGTACTTC. Translated: CASSLGGNLHYEQYF. This chain links TRBV7-8 with TRBJ2-7; D is possibly TRBD1 or TRBD2 (6 bases each). Trimming removed 3 bases from V and 3 bases from J, with 15 bases in between. From germline, CDR1 is SGHVS and CDR2 FQNEAQ. The CDR3 length is 15 residues.

This chain connects TRBV20-1 to TRBJ2-1; the D is unclear. In germline, CDR1 is DFQATT, CDR2 SNEGSKA (reference sequence). Trimming shortened V by 1 base and J by 4 bases, and 8 bases separated the two germline ends. The CDR3 loop spans 13 amino acids. The CDR3 is CSARVAEYNEQFF. DNA of the CDR3: TGCAGTGCTAGAGTCGCGGAATACAATGAGCAGTTCTTC.